This T cell receptor beta chain derives from a study of monozygotic twins with inflammatory bowel disease. Template switching appended UMIs that held a 6-nucleotide sample barcode. TCRdb reworked the 5' RACE reads into one entry per CDR3 protein, no DNA. The table lists fewer than 550,000 distinct CDR3 sequences. The CDR3 extends over 15 amino acids. The germline V gene encodes CDR1 SEHNR and CDR2 FQNEAQ (reference sequence). Note on this clonotype: The antigen remains unidentified.

Whole-study results and caveats: Limited power may explain why concordant and discordant twins showed no difference in repertoire similarity. Especially where disease activity was present, IBD patients had fewer clonotypes in common with others than healthy twins did.

Unsorted whole blood yielded the total RNA, with T cells left unselected. The TCR was taken from a human donor with ulcerative colitis or Crohn's disease, or a healthy co-twin of an affected twin (not recorded which). What was sequenced was blood. This chain joins TRBV7-9 and TRBJ1-1; TCRdb's D gene call, TRBD1, goes unchecked for lack of DNA. CDR3 protein: CASSSRGQGTTEAFF.